One and the same sample provided the 31 T cell receptor beta chains below, sequenced in a study of blood T cell repertoires in COVID-19. Libraries were prepared by immunoSEQ multiplex PCR; TCRdb keeps only in-frame clonotypes and omits some of them. Of 95,000 or so clones detected, less than 90% appear once; the ten largest clones hold 0.95% to 1.5%. The specimen was peripheral blood. The receptors derive from an older man with active or convalescent COVID-19.

This sequence joins TRBV19 and TRBJ1-1; 8 nucleotides align to TRBD1. J lost 3 bases, V lost 10 bases, and 7 bases had no gene match. The V gene's germline CDR1 is LNHDA and CDR2 SQIVND (reference sequence). The CDR3 covers 13 residues. The CDR3 DNA reads TGTGCCACCGCGACAGGGGCTGACACTGAAGCTTTCTTT. Translated: CATATGADTEAFF.

This clone was seen only a few times. V and J are TRBV7-2 and TRBJ2-1, with TRBD2 matching over 10 bases. Germline lookup yields CDR1 SGHTA and CDR2 FQGNSA. Trimming at V came to 0 bases and at J to 6 bases, leaving 5 bases not matched to a gene. The length of the CDR3 is 16 residues. CDR3 sequence: CASSLAQLAGSNEQFF. For the CDR3, the DNA is TGTGCCAGCAGCTTAGCGCAACTAGCGGGAAGCAATGAGCAGTTCTTC.

The chain combines TRBV10-3 with TRBJ2-1, with 7 positions matching TRBD2. Germline values: CDR1 ENHRY, CDR2 SYGVKD. This CDR3 spans 14 amino acids. V lost 4 bases and J lost 6; bases outside the gene matches: 6. The DNA of the CDR3 is TGTGCCATCAGTGTCAGGAGGGAGGGCAATGAGCAGTTCTTC. Translating it yields CAISVRREGNEQFF.

The chain is built from TRBV19 and TRBJ2-7, with a possible D match to TRBD1 (5 bases). V dropped 3 bases and J dropped 1 base, with 10 bases sitting between them. The CDR3 sequence is 14 residues long. From germline, CDR1 is LNHDA and CDR2 SQIVND (reference sequence). CDR3 in amino acids: CASSIGAPSYEQYF. CDR3 in DNA: TGTGCCAGTAGTATTGGGGCGCCTTCCTACGAGCAGTACTTC.

The chain carries TRBV6-5 and TRBJ1-2; TRBD1 matches 8 bases. Germline assignment: CDR1 MNHEY and CDR2 SVGAGI. The CDR3 is 13 residues long. Germline trimming cut 6 bases from V and 4 bases from J; bases unmatched to any gene: 4. The CDR3 DNA sequence: TGTGCCAGCAGCGGACAGGGACCCTATGGCTACACCTTC. Amino acids: CASSGQGPYGYTF.

CDR3 region: CASSSGTGARNTGELFF. CDR3 nucleotides: TGTGCCAGCAGCTCGGGGACAGGGGCCCGGAACACCGGGGAGCTGTTTTTT. This chain joins TRBV7-2 and TRBJ2-2, with 10 nucleotides matching TRBD1. Looked up from germline, CDR1 is SGHTA and CDR2 is FQGNSA. The CDR3 consists of 17 residues. J lost 1 base, V lost 4 bases, and 6 bases had no gene match. Full variable domain (rest looked up from reference TRBV7-2 and TRBJ2-2): GAGVSQSPSNKVTEKGKDVELRCDPISGHTALYWYRQSLGQGLEFLIYFQGNSAPDKSGLPSDRFSAERTGGSVSTLTIQRTQQEDSAVYLCASSSGTGARNTGELFFGEGSRLTVL.

The rearrangement uses TRBV5-1 and TRBJ2-5; tentatively, D is TRBD1 (5 bases). V gave up 2 bases and J gave up 5 bases, with 13 bases separating them. The CDR3 covers 14 residues. Germline assignment: CDR1 SGHRS and CDR2 YFSETQ. The CDR3 DNA is TGCGCCAGCAGCTTTAAGGGGCCGCAGGAGACCCAGTACTTC. Translated, it gives CASSFKGPQETQYF.

V is TRBV5-3 and J is TRBJ2-3; D may be TRBD1 (6 bases). TRBV5-3 is reported as an ORF; its role is uncertain. Trimming removed 2 bases at V and 2 bases at J, with 12 bases between. The CDR3 sequence is 15 residues long. CDR3 DNA: TGTGCCAGAAGCTTCCGGGACAAAATCACAGATACGCAGTATTTT. Its translation is CARSFRDKITDTQYF.

V gene TRBV10-3 combines with J gene TRBJ1-5; 9 positions agree with TRBD1. From germline, CDR1 is ENHRY and CDR2 SYGVKD. Trimming cost V 4 bases and J 0 bases; bases outside gene matches: 7. This CDR3 contains 17 residues. The CDR3 loop is CAISATGGGYSNQPQHF. The CDR3 DNA sequence: TGTGCCATCAGTGCCACAGGGGGCGGGTATAGCAATCAGCCCCAGCATTTT.

The J gene is TRBJ1-2, the V gene TRBV23-1; the D gene is possibly TRBD1 (6 bases). TRBV23-1 is known as an ORF, though its function is uncertain. The CDR3 sequence is 16 residues long. Trimming stripped 4 bases from V and 0 bases from J, with 15 bases between. The CDR3 spells CASSRPGTIPNYGYTF. The CDR3 nucleotides are TGCGCCAGCAGTCGACCTGGGACAATCCCTAACTATGGCTACACCTTC.

The gene calls are TRBV5-1 and TRBJ1-2; 9 bases line up with TRBD1. Unmatched junction bases numbered 6, after V lost 4 bases and J lost 8 bases. The V gene's germline CDR1 is SGHRS and CDR2 YFSETQ. CDR3 length: 13 residues. The CDR3 nucleotides are TGCGCCAGCAGCCCGGACAGGGGCGGGGGCTACACCTTC. Amino acid sequence: CASSPDRGGGYTF.

The chain has TRBV28 and TRBJ1-1; D is ambiguous. The CDR3 contains 15 residues. Trimming took off 5 bases at V and 2 bases at J, with 15 bases between the two ends. CDR1 is MDHEN and CDR2 is SYDVKM in the germline V gene. The CDR3 bases are TGTGCCAGCAGTCCCAGGACGGACTACAACACTGAAGCTTTCTTT. It yields the protein CASSPRTDYNTEAFF.

The CDR3: CASSLSGTGRNTIYF. Here the CDR3 DNA reads TGTGCCAGCAGTCTGTCCGGGACAGGGCGAAACACCATATATTTT. The V and J genes are TRBV3-1 (or the pseudogene TRBV3-2) and TRBJ1-3, with 9 positions matching TRBD1. The CDR3 length is 15 residues. The germline V gene encodes CDR1 LGHDT and CDR2 YNNKEL (reference sequence). J gave up 5 bases and V 6 bases, and 8 bases lay outside the gene matches.

The chain combines TRBV5-1 with TRBJ2-1, with 9 bases lining up with TRBD2. CDR1 is SGHRS and CDR2 is YFSETQ in the germline V gene. J lost 5 bases, V lost 3 bases, and 12 bases had no gene match. The length of the CDR3 is 17 residues. The CDR3 DNA reads TGCGCCAGCAGCTGGAATTCAGGACTAGCGAGCCACAATGAGCAGTTCTTC. Protein sequence: CASSWNSGLASHNEQFF.

V is TRBV7-6 and J is TRBJ1-6; no clear D gene. CDR1 and CDR2 (germline): SGHVS, FNYEAQ. The length of the CDR3 is 15 residues. V lost 1 base and J lost 9, with 13 bases in between. DNA of the CDR3: TGTGCCAGCAGCTTAGTCACAGATCGGTCTTCACCCCTCCACTTT. Residues: CASSLVTDRSSPLHF.

V is TRBV6-5 and J is TRBJ1-2; D might be TRBD1 (6 bases). The CDR3 length is 15 residues. V lost 5 bases and J lost 2, with 15 bases in between. From germline, CDR1 is MNHEY and CDR2 SVGAGI. CDR3 in amino acids: CASSPRRTVNYGYTF. The CDR3 DNA reads TGTGCCAGCAGTCCCAGGAGGACAGTCAACTATGGCTACACCTTC.

The chain couples TRBV6-5 to TRBJ1-2; D possibly corresponds to TRBD1 (5 bases). Trimming cost V 4 bases and J 4 bases, with 19 bases left between them. This CDR3 region has 16 residues. Germline assignment: CDR1 MNHEY and CDR2 SVGAGI. The CDR3 loop reads CASSSVVSQGLYGYTF. The CDR3 DNA follows: TGTGCCAGCAGTTCCGTAGTTTCGCAGGGACTCTATGGCTACACCTTC.

The V call is TRBV6-2 or TRBV6-3, the J call TRBJ2-7, with D tentatively TRBD2 (6 bases). This CDR3 is 13 amino acids long. The V and J ends lost 5 bases and 2 bases respectively, with 10 bases between them. Germline V gene data show CDR1 as MNHEY and CDR2 as SVGEGT. CDR3 residues: CASSPPGAYEQYF. The DNA of the CDR3 is TGTGCCAGCAGTCCGCCGGGGGCCTACGAGCAGTACTTC.

This chain joins TRBV27 and TRBJ2-7, with 9 positions matching TRBD1. The CDR3 is 11 residues long. With 6 bases clipped from V and 11 bases from J, the junction kept 5 bases outside the gene matches. CDR1 MNHEY and CDR2 SMNVEV come from the germline V gene (reference sequence). CDR3 bases: TGTGCCAGCAGAAACACAGGGGGCGAGTACTTC. Translated: CASRNTGGEYF.

The chain couples TRBV29-1 to TRBJ2-3; 7 bases match TRBD2. J gave up 4 bases and V 7 bases, and 11 bases lay outside the gene matches. The CDR3 has 14 residues. In germline, CDR1 is SQVTM, CDR2 ANQGSEA. Here the CDR3 reads CSAGARAGADTQYF. In DNA, the CDR3 is TGCAGCGCCGGGGCCCGTGCGGGAGCAGATACGCAGTATTTT.

This clone was observed a few times. The V call is TRBV7-2, the J call TRBJ1-1; D gene unclear. Looked up from germline, CDR1 is SGHTA and CDR2 is FQGNSA. V was shortened by 5 bases and J by 3 bases, with 16 bases between the two germline ends. This CDR3 comprises 15 residues. CDR3 protein: CASSPSHGRDTEAFF. In DNA, the CDR3 is TGTGCCAGCAGCCCTAGCCACGGAAGAGACACTGAAGCTTTCTTT.

V is TRBV7-3 and J is TRBJ2-1; D not certain. This CDR3 has 13 amino acids. CDR1 is SGHTA and CDR2 is FQGTGA in the germline V gene. V was trimmed by 1 base and J by 5 bases, leaving 6 bases between them. Written as DNA, the CDR3 is TGTGCCAGCAGCTTAAGCGCTAACAATGAGCAGTTCTTC. It is translated as CASSLSANNEQFF.

The gene calls are TRBV7-8 and TRBJ2-3, with a tentative D call TRBD2 (5 bases). V was cut by 2 bases and J by 9 bases, with 12 bases left in between. Germline values: CDR1 SGHVS, CDR2 FQNEAQ. The CDR3 totals 13 residues. CDR3 nucleotide sequence: TGTGCCAGCAGCTTAAACACCAGAGGGACGCAGTATTTT. It translates to CASSLNTRGTQYF.

The V and J genes are TRBV15 and TRBJ2-7, with D possibly being TRBD1 (5 bases). The CDR3 is 16 amino acids. V was shortened by 3 bases and J by 1 base, with 16 bases between the two germline ends. Germline V gives CDR1 LNHNV, CDR2 YYDKDF (reference sequence). The CDR3 nucleotides are TGTGCCACCAGCAGCCGACAGCTTGGGTGGTCCTACGAGCAGTACTTC. It translates to CATSSRQLGWSYEQYF. Combining the CDR3 with reference TRBV15 and TRBJ2-7 gives the whole variable domain DAMVIQNPRYQVTQFGKPVTLSCSQTLNHNVMYWYQQKSSQAPKLLFHYYDKDFNNEADTPDNFQSRRPNTSFCFLDIRSPGLGDTAMYLCATSSRQLGWSYEQYFGPGTRLTVT.

This clone was detected only a few times. The V gene is TRBV18, the J gene TRBJ1-2, with TRBD1 as a possible D gene (5 bases). Germline V lookup: CDR1 KGHSH, CDR2 LQKENI. V was shortened by 3 bases and J by 6 bases, with 14 bases between the two germline ends. The CDR3 sequence is 14 residues long. The CDR3 DNA is TGTGCCAGCTCACCGGGTACCGGGGGTGATGGCTACACCTTC. Its protein is CASSPGTGGDGYTF.

This sequence joins TRBV5-4 and TRBJ2-3; 7 bases fit TRBD1. Germline V gene sequence: CDR1 SGHNT, CDR2 YYREEE (reference sequence). The CDR3 runs to 16 residues. J gave up 1 base and V 4 bases, and 9 bases lay outside the gene matches. The CDR3 DNA reads TGTGCCAGCAGCGATGAAGGGACAGTGGGCACAGATACGCAGTATTTT. It translates to CASSDEGTVGTDTQYF.

J is TRBJ1-1 and V is TRBV6-5; tentatively, D is TRBD1 (6 bases). V lost 6 bases, J lost 1 base, and 9 bases lay in between. There are 13 residues in the CDR3. Germline CDR1 and CDR2: MNHEY and SVGAGI. CDR3 coding DNA: TGTGCCAGCAGCAGACAGGAGAACACTGAAGCTTTCTTT. Protein: CASSRQENTEAFF.

The J gene is TRBJ1-2, the V gene TRBV10-3; 9 bases are shared with TRBD1. Germline values: CDR1 ENHRY, CDR2 SYGVKD. The V gene end was trimmed by 8 bases and the J gene end by 4 bases; junction bases not matched to a gene: 14. The length of the CDR3 is 16 residues. DNA of the CDR3: TGTGCCATCTACGGGGGCTTACAGGGGGCGGGCTATGGCTACACCTTC. It specifies CAIYGGLQGAGYGYTF.

The chain links TRBV9 to TRBJ2-1, with a possible D match to TRBD1 (5 bases). The germline CDR1 and CDR2 sequences are SGDLS and YYNGEE. Trimming took off 5 bases at V and 7 bases at J, with 10 bases between the two ends. The CDR3 is made up of 12 amino acids. CDR3 DNA sequence: TGTGCCAGCAGTCAGGGCCTTAATGAGCAGTTCTTC. Translated, it gives CASSQGLNEQFF.

This clone appeared a single time. The V and J genes are TRBV14 and TRBJ2-2; 14 bases align to TRBD2. Trimming removed 1 base from V and 2 bases from J; junction bases left unmatched: 6. The CDR3 has 19 amino acids. The germline CDR1 and CDR2 sequences are SGHDN and FVKESK. CDR3 region: CASSQGGLAGVINTGELFF. Here the CDR3 DNA reads TGTGCCAGCAGCCAAGGGGGACTAGCGGGAGTTATTAACACCGGGGAGCTGTTTTTT.

The chain carries TRBV5-8 and TRBJ2-1; TRBD2 aligns across 11 bases. The CDR3 contains 15 residues. V was clipped by 0 bases and J by 6 bases; unmatched bases: 2. CDR1 and CDR2 from the germline V gene are SGHTS and YDEGEE. This CDR3 reads CASSLGTSGFNEQFF. CDR3 sequence (DNA): TGTGCCAGCAGCTTGGGGACTAGCGGGTTCAATGAGCAGTTCTTC. The whole variable domain, remainder taken from reference TRBV5-8 and TRBJ2-1, is EAGVTQSPTHLIKTRGQQATLRCSPISGHTSVYWYQQALGLGLQFLLWYDEGEERNRGNFPPRFSGRQFPNYSSELNVNALELEDSALYLCASSLGTSGFNEQFFGPGTRLTVL.